This record concerns one T cell receptor (beta chain) sequence. The sample belongs to a study of blood T cell repertoires in COVID-19. For the study at large: The United States, Italy and Spain were the sources of the acute and convalescent COVID-19 samples. Sources were T cells, B-cell-depleted T cells, or PBMCs; the material itself was cDNA or gDNA.

As processed by the authors: Amplifying reference gene primers gave estimates of nucleated cell counts. Assay used: immunoSEQ multiplex PCR; TCRdb lists only in-frame clones, some missing. Clone size and V and J calls were adopted from that table, with D and trimming inferred from the DNA. Of about 59,000 clones listed, roughly 80% are singletons. Germline V gives CDR1 SGHTA, CDR2 FQGNSA. Trimming removed 1 base from V and 4 bases from J; junction bases left unmatched: 10. The CDR3 length is 17 residues. The source is a human donor in a cohort sampled during active COVID-19. V and J are TRBV7-2 and TRBJ2-3, with 8 bases identical to TRBD2. The sequencing input was peripheral blood. This chain's CDR3 is CASSLVGAGGLSDTQYF. The CDR3 DNA reads TGTGCCAGCAGCTTAGTGGGCGCGGGGGGACTCTCAGATACGCAGTATTTT.